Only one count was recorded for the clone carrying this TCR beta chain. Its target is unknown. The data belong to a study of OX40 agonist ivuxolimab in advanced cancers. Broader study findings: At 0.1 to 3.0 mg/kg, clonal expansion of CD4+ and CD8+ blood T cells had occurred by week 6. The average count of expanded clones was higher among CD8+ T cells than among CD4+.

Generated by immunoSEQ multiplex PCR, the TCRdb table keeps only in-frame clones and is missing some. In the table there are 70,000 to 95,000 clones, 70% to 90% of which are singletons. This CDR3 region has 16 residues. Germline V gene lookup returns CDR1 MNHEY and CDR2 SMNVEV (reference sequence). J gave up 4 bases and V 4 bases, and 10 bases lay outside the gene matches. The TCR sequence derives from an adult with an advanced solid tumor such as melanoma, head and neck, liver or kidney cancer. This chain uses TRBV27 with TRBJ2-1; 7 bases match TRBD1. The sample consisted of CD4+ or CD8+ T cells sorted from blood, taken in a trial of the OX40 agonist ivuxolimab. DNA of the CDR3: TGTGCCAGCAGTTCCACGCCGGGACAGCTTTACAATGAGCAGTTCTTC. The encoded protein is CASSSTPGQLYNEQFF.